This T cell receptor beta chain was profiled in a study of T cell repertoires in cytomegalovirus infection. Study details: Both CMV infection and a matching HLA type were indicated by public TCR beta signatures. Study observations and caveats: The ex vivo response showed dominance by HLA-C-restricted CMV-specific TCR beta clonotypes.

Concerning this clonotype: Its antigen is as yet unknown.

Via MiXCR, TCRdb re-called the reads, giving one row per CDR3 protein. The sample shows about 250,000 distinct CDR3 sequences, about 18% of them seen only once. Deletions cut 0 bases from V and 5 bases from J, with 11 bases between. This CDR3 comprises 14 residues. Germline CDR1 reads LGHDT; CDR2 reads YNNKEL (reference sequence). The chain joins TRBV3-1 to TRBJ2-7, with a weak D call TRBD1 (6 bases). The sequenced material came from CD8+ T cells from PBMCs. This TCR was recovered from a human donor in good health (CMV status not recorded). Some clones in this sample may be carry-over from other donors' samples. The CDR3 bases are TGTGCCAGCAGCCAAGACAGGGGAAGCCACGAGCAGTACTTC. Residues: CASSQDRGSHEQYF.